This T cell receptor beta chain stems from a study of T-cell reconstitution after alpha-beta-depleted transplantation in children. Germline-derived CDR1 and CDR2 are MNHEY and SMNVEV (reference sequence). This CDR3 contains 14 residues. V lost 2 bases and J lost 0, with 7 bases in between. Unique molecular identifiers were used to barcode this TCRbeta library. TCRdb reprocessed the PCR reads with MiXCR, giving one entry per CDR3 protein. Among about half a million distinct CDR3 sequences listed, 12% were seen once. Sequencing was performed on PBMCs from the stem cell graft donor, taken from the stem cell graft. The clonotype comes from a human donor who donated a stem cell graft to a child with combined immunodeficiency. The chain is built from TRBV27 and TRBJ2-5; D gene unclear. For the CDR3, the DNA is TGTGCCAGCAGTTTAAGAGCGAACCAAGAGACCCAGTACTTC. It encodes CASSLRANQETQYF.